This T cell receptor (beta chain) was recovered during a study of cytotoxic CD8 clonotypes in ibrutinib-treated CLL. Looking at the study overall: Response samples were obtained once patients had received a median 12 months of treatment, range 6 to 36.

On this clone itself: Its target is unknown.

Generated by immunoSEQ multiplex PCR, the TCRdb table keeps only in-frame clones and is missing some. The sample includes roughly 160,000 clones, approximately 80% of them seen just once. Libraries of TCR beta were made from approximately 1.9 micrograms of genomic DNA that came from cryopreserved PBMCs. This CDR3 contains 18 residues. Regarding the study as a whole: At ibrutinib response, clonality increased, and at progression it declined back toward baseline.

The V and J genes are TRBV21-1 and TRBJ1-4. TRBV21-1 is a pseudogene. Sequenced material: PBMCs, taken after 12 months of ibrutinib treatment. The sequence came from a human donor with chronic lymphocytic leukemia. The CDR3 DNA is TGTGCCAGCAGCAAAGAGGGTCGGGCGCCAAGGCCTAATGAAAAACTGTTTTTT. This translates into CASSKEGRAPRPNEKLFF.